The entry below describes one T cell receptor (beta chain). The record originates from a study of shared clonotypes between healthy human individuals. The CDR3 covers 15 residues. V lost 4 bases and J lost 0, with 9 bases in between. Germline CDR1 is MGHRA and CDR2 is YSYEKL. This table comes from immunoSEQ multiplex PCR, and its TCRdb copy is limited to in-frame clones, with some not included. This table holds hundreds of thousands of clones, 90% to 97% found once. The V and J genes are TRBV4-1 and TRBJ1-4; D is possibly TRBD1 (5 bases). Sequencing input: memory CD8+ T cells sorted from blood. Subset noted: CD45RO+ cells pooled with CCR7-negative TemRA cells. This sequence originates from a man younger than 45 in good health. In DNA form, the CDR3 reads TGCGCCAGCAGCCTCCTAGGGGCAACTAATGAAAAACTGTTTTTT. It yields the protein CASSLLGATNEKLFF.